This entry concerns a single TCR beta chain. The CDR3 is made up of 15 amino acids. The germline V gene has CDR1 LGHDT and CDR2 YNNKEL (reference sequence). Trimming removed 1 base from V and 2 bases from J; junction bases left unmatched: 1. Using immunoSEQ multiplex PCR, the repertoire was profiled, and TCRdb retains in-frame clones only, with some absent. The table has about 58,000 clones, around 83% seen once. This specimen comes from a study of blood T cell repertoires in COVID-19. Overall study context: Collection of acute and convalescent COVID-19 samples took place in the United States, Italy and Spain.

This sequence originates from a man in his forties or fifties with COVID-19, enrolled during active disease. Sequenced material: peripheral blood. The rearrangement joins TRBV3-1 (or the pseudogene TRBV3-2) to TRBJ2-4; 8 nucleotides match TRBD1. CDR3 sequence (DNA): TGTGCCAGCAGCCAAGGGGACAGGTCCAAAAACATTCAGTACTTC. Amino acid sequence: CASSQGDRSKNIQYF.